This TCR beta chain is drawn from a study of cytomegalovirus exposure and HLA in healthy donors. Regarding the study as a whole: Among CMV-associated TCR beta chains, most appeared HLA-restricted in a later analysis.

Trimming removed 6 bases from V and 3 bases from J; junction bases left unmatched: 8. In germline, CDR1 is ENHRY, CDR2 SYGVKD. This CDR3 is 15 amino acids long. 60 Vbeta and 13 Jbeta primers were used in PCR. Sequencing was performed with immunoSEQ multiplex PCR; in TCRdb, only in-frame clones are kept and a portion is missing. The data contain some 40,000 clones, 81% of them singletons. Note on this clone: Its specificity is not known.

The origin of this receptor is a man over 45 in good health and CMV-seronegative. The chain is built from TRBV10-3 and TRBJ1-2; TRBD1 agrees at 9 bases. Sequencing was done on a sample of PBMCs. CDR3 sequence reads: CAIRGDRVFDYGYTF. The CDR3 DNA is TGTGCCATCAGGGGGGACAGGGTCTTCGACTATGGCTACACCTTC.